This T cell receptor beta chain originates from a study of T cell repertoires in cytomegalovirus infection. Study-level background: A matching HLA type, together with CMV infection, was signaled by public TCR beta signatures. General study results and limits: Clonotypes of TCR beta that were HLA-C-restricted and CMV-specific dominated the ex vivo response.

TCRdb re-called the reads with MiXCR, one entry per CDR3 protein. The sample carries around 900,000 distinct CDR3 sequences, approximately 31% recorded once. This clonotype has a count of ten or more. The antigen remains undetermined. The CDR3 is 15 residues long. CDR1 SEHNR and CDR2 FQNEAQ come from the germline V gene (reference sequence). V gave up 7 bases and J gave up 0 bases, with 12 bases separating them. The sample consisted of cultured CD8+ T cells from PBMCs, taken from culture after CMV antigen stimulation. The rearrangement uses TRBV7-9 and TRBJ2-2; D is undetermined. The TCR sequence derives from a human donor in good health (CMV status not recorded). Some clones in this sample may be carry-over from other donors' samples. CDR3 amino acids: CASTTDKTNTGELFF. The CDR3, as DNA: TGTGCCAGCACCACCGACAAAACGAACACCGGGGAGCTGTTTTTT.